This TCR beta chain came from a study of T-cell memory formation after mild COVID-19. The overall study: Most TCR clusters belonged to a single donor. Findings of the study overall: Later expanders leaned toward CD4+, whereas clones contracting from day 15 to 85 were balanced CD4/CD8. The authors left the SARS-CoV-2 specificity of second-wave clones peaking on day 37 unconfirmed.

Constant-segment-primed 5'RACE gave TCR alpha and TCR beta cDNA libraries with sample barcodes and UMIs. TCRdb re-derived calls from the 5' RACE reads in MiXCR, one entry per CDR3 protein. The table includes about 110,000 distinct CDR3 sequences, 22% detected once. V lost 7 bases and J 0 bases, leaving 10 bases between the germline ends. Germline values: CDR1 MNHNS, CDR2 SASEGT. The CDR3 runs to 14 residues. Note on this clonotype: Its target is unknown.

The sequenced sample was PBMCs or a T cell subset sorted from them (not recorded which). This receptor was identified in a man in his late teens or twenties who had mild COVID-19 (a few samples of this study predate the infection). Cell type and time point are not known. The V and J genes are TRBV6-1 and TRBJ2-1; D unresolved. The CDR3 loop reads CASKELSSYNEQFF. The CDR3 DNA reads TGTGCCAGCAAGGAACTGAGCTCCTACAATGAGCAGTTCTTC.